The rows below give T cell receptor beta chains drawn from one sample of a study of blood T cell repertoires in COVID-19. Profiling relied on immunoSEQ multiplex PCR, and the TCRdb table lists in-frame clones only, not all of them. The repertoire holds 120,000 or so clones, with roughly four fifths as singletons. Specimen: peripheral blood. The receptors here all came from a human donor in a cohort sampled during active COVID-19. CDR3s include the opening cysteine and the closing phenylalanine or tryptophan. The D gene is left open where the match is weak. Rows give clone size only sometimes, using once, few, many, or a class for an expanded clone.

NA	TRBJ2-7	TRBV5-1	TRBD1	CASSSGQTLKQYF	TGCGCCAGCAGCTCGGGACAGACCCTTAAGCAGTACTTC
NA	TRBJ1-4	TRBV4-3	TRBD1	CASSQDFVEGATTNEKLFF	TGCGCCAGCAGCCAAGATTTCGTGGAGGGGGCAACAACTAATGAAAAACTGTTTTTT
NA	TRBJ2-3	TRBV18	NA	CASSRRTGASTDTQYF	TGTGCCAGCTCAAGGCGTACAGGCGCTAGCACAGATACGCAGTATTTT
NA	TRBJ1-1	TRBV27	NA	CASTPVVGPNTEAFF	TGTGCCAGCACCCCCGTAGTGGGGCCGAACACTGAAGCTTTCTTT
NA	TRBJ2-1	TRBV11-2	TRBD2	CASRHTSGDHNEQFF	TGTGCCAGCAGACACACTAGCGGGGACCACAATGAGCAGTTCTTC
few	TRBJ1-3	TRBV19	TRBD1	CASSLRDRDPPSSGNTIYF	TGTGCCAGTAGTCTCCGGGACAGGGACCCTCCGAGCTCTGGAAACACCATATATTTT
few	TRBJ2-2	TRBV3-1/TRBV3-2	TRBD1	CASSPRGMGTGELFF	TGTGCCAGCAGCCCCAGGGGGATGGGCACCGGGGAGCTGTTTTTT
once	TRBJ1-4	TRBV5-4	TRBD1	CASSFAGTAGEKLFF	TGTGCCAGCAGCTTCGCCGGGACAGCGGGTGAAAAACTGTTTTTT
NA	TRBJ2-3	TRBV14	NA	CASSQVGGSTDTQYF	TGTGCCAGCAGCCAAGTCGGAGGGAGCACAGATACGCAGTATTTT
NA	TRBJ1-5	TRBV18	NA	CASSPENQPQHF	TGTGCCAGCTCACCAGAGAATCAGCCCCAGCATTTT
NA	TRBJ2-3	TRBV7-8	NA	CATGKSGQRTDTQYF	TGTGCCACCGGGAAAAGTGGACAGCGCACAGATACGCAGTATTTT
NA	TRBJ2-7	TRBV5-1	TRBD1	CASSPGTGFSYEQYF	TGCGCCAGCAGCCCGGGGACAGGGTTTTCCTACGAGCAGTACTTC
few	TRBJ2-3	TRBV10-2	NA	CASSVRLLSTDTQYF	TGCGCCAGCAGTGTGCGACTACTCAGCACAGATACGCAGTATTTT
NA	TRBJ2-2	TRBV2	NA	CASSLGGNTGELFF	TGTGCCAGCAGTTTGGGAGGGAACACCGGGGAGCTGTTTTTT
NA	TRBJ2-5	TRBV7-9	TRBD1	CASSPGQGLMETQYF	TGTGCCAGCAGCCCGGGACAGGGACTTATGGAGACCCAGTACTTC
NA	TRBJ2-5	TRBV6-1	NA	CASSEGGGAETQYF	TGTGCCAGCAGTGAAGGAGGCGGGGCAGAGACCCAGTACTTC
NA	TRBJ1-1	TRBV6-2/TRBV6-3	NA	CASSSDRNTEAFF	TGTGCCAGCAGTTCGGACAGGAACACTGAAGCTTTCTTT
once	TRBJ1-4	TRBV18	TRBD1	CASSPAQGAGNEKLFF	TGTGCCAGCTCACCAGCGCAGGGGGCCGGTAATGAAAAACTGTTTTTT
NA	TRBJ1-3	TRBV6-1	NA	CASSEIPGAGNTIYF	TGTGCCAGCAGTGAGATCCCCGGGGCTGGAAACACCATATATTTT
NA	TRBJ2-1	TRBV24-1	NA	CATSDFPSTSMDEQFF	TGTGCCACCAGTGATTTCCCCTCTACTAGTATGGATGAGCAGTTCTTC
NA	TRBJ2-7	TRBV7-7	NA	CASSLAEGDEQYF	TGTGCTAGCAGCTTAGCGGAGGGTGACGAGCAGTACTTC
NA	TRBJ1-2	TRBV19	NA	CASSIGQGYGYTF	TGTGCCAGTAGTATTGGGCAGGGTTATGGCTACACCTTC
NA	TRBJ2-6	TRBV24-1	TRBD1	CATSEAAGQGFSGANVLTF	TGTGCCACCAGTGAAGCTGCGGGACAGGGATTCTCTGGGGCCAACGTCCTGACTTTC
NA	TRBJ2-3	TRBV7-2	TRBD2	CASSFTSGGADTQYF	TGTGCCAGCAGTTTTACTAGCGGGGGGGCAGATACGCAGTATTTT
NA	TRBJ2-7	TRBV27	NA	CASSLFSQGLSYEQYF	TGTGCCAGCAGTTTATTTTCCCAGGGACTCTCCTACGAGCAGTACTTC
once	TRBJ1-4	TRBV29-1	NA	CSVGRLNEKLFF	TGCAGCGTTGGACGACTTAATGAAAAACTGTTTTTT
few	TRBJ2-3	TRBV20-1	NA	CSASAQGF	TGCAGTGCTAGTGCCCAGGGGTTT
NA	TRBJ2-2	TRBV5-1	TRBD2	CASSLVAGIITGELFF	TGCGCCAGCAGCTTGGTAGCGGGGATAATCACCGGGGAGCTGTTTTTT
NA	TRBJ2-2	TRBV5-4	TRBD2	CASSFSSGGAGELFF	TGTGCCAGCAGCTTCTCTAGCGGGGGGGCCGGGGAGCTGTTTTTT
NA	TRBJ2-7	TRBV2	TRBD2	CASSDTRRGVYEQYF	TGTGCCAGCAGTGACACTAGGCGGGGGGTCTACGAGCAGTACTTC
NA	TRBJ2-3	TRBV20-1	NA	CSVTVDTQYF	TGCAGTGTTACAGTAGATACGCAGTATTTT
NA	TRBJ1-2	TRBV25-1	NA	CASSGHSGTSYGYTF	TGTGCCAGCAGTGGGCACTCCGGGACAAGCTATGGCTACACCTTC
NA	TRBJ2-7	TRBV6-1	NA	CASSERSGGDYEQYF	TGTGCCAGCAGTGAAAGGTCAGGAGGGGACTACGAGCAGTACTTC
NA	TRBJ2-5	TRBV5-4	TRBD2	CASSLGPGGGETQYF	TGTGCCAGCAGCTTGGGTCCCGGGGGAGGGGAGACCCAGTACTTC
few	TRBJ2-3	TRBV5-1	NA	CASSLGGGGTDTQYF	TGCGCCAGCAGCTTGGGCGGGGGCGGCACAGATACGCAGTATTTT
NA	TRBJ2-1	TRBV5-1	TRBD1	CASGLEGQGTIGEQFF	TGCGCCAGCGGCCTGGAGGGACAGGGGACAATCGGTGAGCAGTTCTTC
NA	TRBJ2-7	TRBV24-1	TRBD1	CAIDRQGALGEQYF	TGTGCCATCGACAGACAGGGGGCGTTAGGGGAGCAGTACTTC
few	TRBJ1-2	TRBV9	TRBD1	CASSVRPASGDRRNYGYTF	TGTGCCAGCAGCGTAAGGCCGGCGTCAGGGGACAGGCGAAACTATGGCTACACCTTC
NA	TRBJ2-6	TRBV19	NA	CASSTLGGSGANVLTF	TGTGCCAGTAGTACCCTCGGGGGCTCTGGGGCCAACGTCCTGACTTTC
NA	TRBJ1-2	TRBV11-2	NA	CASSLKGAGYGYTF	TGTGCCAGCAGCTTAAAAGGGGCCGGCTATGGCTACACCTTC
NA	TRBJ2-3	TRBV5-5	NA	CASSLVEAVDTQYF	TGTGCCAGCAGCCTGGTGGAGGCGGTGGATACGCAGTATTTT
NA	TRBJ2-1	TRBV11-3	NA	CASSPPTGDEQFF	TGTGCCAGCAGCCCGCCGACAGGCGATGAGCAGTTCTTC
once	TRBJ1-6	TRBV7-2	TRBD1	CASSIGTGGGSPLHF	TGTGCCAGCAGCATAGGGACAGGGGGCGGGTCACCCCTCCACTTT
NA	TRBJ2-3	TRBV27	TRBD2	CASSSLAGGNTDTQYF	TGTGCCAGCAGTTCACTAGCGGGGGGGAACACAGATACGCAGTATTTT
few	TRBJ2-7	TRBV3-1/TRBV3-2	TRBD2	CASSRSGGHSYEQYF	TGTGCCAGCAGTCGAAGCGGGGGGCACTCCTACGAGCAGTACTTC
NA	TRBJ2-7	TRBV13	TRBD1	CASSTGDRPHEQYF	TGTGCCAGCAGCACGGGGGACAGGCCCCACGAGCAGTACTTC
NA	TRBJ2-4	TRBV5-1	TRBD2	CASSLSSSGGIGAKNIQYF	TGCGCCAGCAGCTTGTCCTCTAGCGGGGGAATAGGAGCCAAAAACATTCAGTACTTC
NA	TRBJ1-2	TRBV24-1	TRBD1	CATSGGQGSKGDYGYTF	TGTGCCACCAGTGGGGGACAGGGGTCGAAGGGGGACTATGGCTACACCTTC
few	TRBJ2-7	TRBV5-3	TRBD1	CARSPGTGNSYEQYF	TGTGCCAGAAGCCCGGGGACAGGGAACTCCTACGAGCAGTACTTC
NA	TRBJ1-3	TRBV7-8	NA	CASSLSPQDYSGNTIYF	TGTGCCAGCAGCTTATCTCCACAGGACTACTCTGGAAACACCATATATTTT
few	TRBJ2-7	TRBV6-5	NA	CASSRGSYEQYF	TGTGCCAGCAGCCGCGGGTCCTACGAGCAGTACTTC
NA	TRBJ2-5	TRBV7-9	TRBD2	CASSYGGAERETQYF	TGTGCCAGCAGCTACGGGGGGGCAGAGCGGGAGACCCAGTACTTC
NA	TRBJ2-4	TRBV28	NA	CASTLRGGPGLTAKNIQYF	TGTGCCAGCACCCTAAGGGGGGGGCCCGGCTTGACAGCCAAAAACATTCAGTACTTC
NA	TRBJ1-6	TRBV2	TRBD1	CASTGQGRNSPLHF	TGTGCCAGCACCGGACAGGGACGGAATTCACCCCTCCACTTT